The clone carrying this TCR beta chain came up a few times. Its matching antigen is unknown. The entry originates in a study of T cell repertoires in cytomegalovirus infection. Whole-study context: Public TCR beta signatures provided an indication of both CMV infection and a matching HLA type.

A single record per CDR3 protein comes from TCRdb applying MiXCR to the reads. The sample holds some 310,000 distinct CDR3 sequences, around 25% seen once. The CDR3 has 13 residues. V lost 1 base and J 1 base, leaving 7 bases between the germline ends. Germline V gene sequence: CDR1 SQVTM, CDR2 ANQGSEA. V usage is TRBV29-1 and J usage is TRBJ2-5; D possibly corresponds to TRBD1 (5 bases). The origin of this receptor is a human donor in good health (CMV status not recorded). Some clones in this sample may be carry-over from other donors' samples. The sequencing here drew on cultured PBMCs, taken from culture after CMV antigen stimulation. The CDR3 region is CSVEGGSQETQYF. Written as DNA, the CDR3 is TGCAGCGTTGAAGGGGGCAGCCAAGAGACCCAGTACTTC.